Presented here are 5 T cell receptor beta chains from one specimen sequenced in a study of blood T cell repertoires in COVID-19. Assay used: immunoSEQ multiplex PCR; TCRdb lists only in-frame clones, some missing. The sample includes around 140,000 clones, about 90% seen only once; the top ten take roughly 4%. Material: PBMCs or T cells enriched from blood (not recorded which). The source of these receptors is a woman aged 40-49 years who had been exposed to COVID-19.

This clone was seen only once. The CDR3 sequence: CARNDGTEAFF. The CDR3 bases are TGTGCCAGGAACGACGGGACTGAAGCTTTCTTT. V gene TRBV2 combines with J gene TRBJ1-1; no clear D. The CDR3 extends over 11 amino acids. The ends were cut back, 9 bases at V and 5 bases at J, with 10 bases in the middle. CDR1 is SNHLY, CDR2 FYNNEI, per germline.

The chain combines TRBV9 with TRBJ1-4; TRBD1 is a possible D gene (5 bases). CDR1 and CDR2 (germline): SGDLS, YYNGEE. V lost 3 bases, J lost 4 bases, and 7 bases lay in between. The CDR3 has 13 residues. Written as DNA, the CDR3 is TGTGCCAGCAGCGGGGGGGTTAATGAAAAACTGTTTTTT. It codes for CASSGGVNEKLFF.

The CDR3 loop reads CASSAGGENTEAFF. The CDR3 coding sequence is TGTGCCAGCAGCGCCGGAGGGGAAAACACTGAAGCTTTCTTT. V usage is TRBV11-2 and J usage is TRBJ1-1, with D perhaps TRBD1 (5 bases). CDR3 length equals 14 residues. V lost 5 bases and J 2 bases, leaving 12 bases between the germline ends. Per germline, CDR1 SGHAT and CDR2 FQNNGV. The variable domain in full, with the rest retrieved from reference TRBV11-2 and TRBJ1-1, is EAGVAQSPRYKIIEKRQSVAFWCNPISGHATLYWYQQILGQGPKLLIQFQNNGVVDDSQLPKDRFSAERLKGVDSTLKIQPAKLEDSAVYLCASSAGGENTEAFFGQGTRLTVV.

V gene TRBV5-3 combines with J gene TRBJ2-1, with D uncertain. TRBV5-3 is reported as an ORF; its role is uncertain. There are 11 residues in the CDR3. V was clipped by 4 bases and J by 6 bases, with 5 bases between them. CDR3 sequence reads: CARSHINEQFF. The CDR3 DNA reads as TGTGCCAGAAGCCACATCAATGAGCAGTTCTTC.

In its sample, this clone was seen a few times. The V gene is TRBV6-2 or TRBV6-3, the J gene TRBJ2-1; D is unclear. Germline CDR1 MNHEY, CDR2 SVGEGT. The CDR3 loop spans 14 amino acids. V was cut by 6 bases and J by 3 bases, with 12 bases left in between. The CDR3 loop reads CASSPERLYNEQFF. DNA of the CDR3: TGTGCCAGCAGCCCAGAACGACTCTACAATGAGCAGTTCTTC.